This TCR beta chain derives from a study of shared clonotypes between healthy human individuals. Profiling relied on immunoSEQ multiplex PCR, and the TCRdb table lists in-frame clones only, not all of them. Of about 2 million clones listed, roughly 94% are singletons. Naive CD8 isolation took CD45RO-negative cells positively selected for CCR7 and excluded terminally differentiated effector memory CD45RA+ cells. CDR1 and CDR2 (germline): LNHDA, SQIVND (reference sequence). This CDR3 is built from 14 residues. Deletions cut 3 bases from V and 8 bases from J, with 13 bases between. The chain is built from TRBV19 and TRBJ1-4; the D gene is possibly TRBD1 (6 bases). The source is a man aged 18 to 35 in good health. Material: naive CD8+ T cells sorted from blood. Written as DNA, the CDR3 is TGTGCCAGTAGTATTGGGGGGGCAGACGAAAAACTGTTTTTT. Protein sequence: CASSIGGADEKLFF.